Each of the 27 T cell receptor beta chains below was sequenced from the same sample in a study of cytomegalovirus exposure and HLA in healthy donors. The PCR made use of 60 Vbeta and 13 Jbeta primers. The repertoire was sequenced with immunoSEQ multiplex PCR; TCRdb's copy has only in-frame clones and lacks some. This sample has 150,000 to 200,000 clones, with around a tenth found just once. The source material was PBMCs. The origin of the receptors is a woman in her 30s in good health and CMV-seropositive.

CDR3 bases: TGTGCCAGCAGCGTAGGGTCAGGGGCGAACTATGGCTACACCTTC. This translates into CASSVGSGANYGYTF. The chain uses TRBV9 and TRBJ1-2, with TRBD1 as a possible D gene (6 bases). V was pared by 0 bases and J by 2 bases, with 11 bases between. CDR1 is SGDLS and CDR2 is YYNGEE in the germline V gene. The CDR3 is 15 residues long.

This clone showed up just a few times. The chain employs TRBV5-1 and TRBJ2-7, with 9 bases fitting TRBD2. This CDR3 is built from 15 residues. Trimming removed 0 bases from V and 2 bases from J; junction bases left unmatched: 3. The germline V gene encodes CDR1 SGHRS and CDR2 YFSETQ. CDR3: CASSLGLAVTYEQYF. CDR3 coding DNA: TGCGCCAGCAGCTTGGGACTAGCGGTTACCTACGAGCAGTACTTC.

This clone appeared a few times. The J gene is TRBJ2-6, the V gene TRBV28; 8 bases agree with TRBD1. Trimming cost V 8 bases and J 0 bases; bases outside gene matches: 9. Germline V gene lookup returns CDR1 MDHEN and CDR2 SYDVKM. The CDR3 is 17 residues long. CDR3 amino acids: CASQTGAAFSGANVLTF. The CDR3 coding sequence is TGTGCCAGCCAGACAGGGGCCGCATTCTCTGGGGCCAACGTCCTGACTTTC.

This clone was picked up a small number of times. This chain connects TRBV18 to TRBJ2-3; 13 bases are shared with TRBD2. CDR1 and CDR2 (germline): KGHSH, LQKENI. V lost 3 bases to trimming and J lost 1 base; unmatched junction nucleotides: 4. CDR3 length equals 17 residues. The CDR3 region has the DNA TGTGCCAGCTCACCGAAAGGACTAGCGGGAGGCACAGATACGCAGTATTTT. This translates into CASSPKGLAGGTDTQYF.

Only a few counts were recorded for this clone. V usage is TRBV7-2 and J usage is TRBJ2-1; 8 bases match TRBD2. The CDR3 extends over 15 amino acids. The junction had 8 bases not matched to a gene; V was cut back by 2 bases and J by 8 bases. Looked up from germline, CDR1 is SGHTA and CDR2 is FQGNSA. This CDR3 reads CASSLTSGSRDEQFF. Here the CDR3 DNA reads TGTGCCAGCAGCTTAACGAGCGGGAGTCGGGATGAGCAGTTCTTC.

CDR3 loop: CASSPTSGRANEQFF. As DNA, the CDR3 is TGTGCCAGCAGCCCGACTAGCGGGAGGGCGAATGAGCAGTTCTTC. The V gene is TRBV11-2, the J gene TRBJ2-1; 14 bases align to TRBD2. CDR3 size: 15 residues. Germline V gene data show CDR1 as SGHAT and CDR2 as FQNNGV. The trim removed 5 bases at V and 7 bases at J, leaving 4 bases unmatched.

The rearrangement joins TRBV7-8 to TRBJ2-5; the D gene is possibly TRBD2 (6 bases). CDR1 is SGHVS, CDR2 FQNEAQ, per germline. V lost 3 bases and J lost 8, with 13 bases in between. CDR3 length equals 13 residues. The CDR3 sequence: CASSFAAGGTQYF. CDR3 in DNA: TGTGCCAGCAGCTTCGCTGCCGGGGGAACCCAGTACTTC.

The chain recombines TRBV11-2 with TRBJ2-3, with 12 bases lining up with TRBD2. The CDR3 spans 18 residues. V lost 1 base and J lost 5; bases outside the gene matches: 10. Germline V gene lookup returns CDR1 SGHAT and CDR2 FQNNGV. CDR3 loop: CASSLAHLAGGGGDTQYF. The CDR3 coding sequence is TGTGCCAGCAGCTTAGCCCATCTAGCGGGAGGGGGGGGAGATACGCAGTATTTT. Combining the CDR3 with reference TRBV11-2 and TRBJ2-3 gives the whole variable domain EAGVAQSPRYKIIEKRQSVAFWCNPISGHATLYWYQQILGQGPKLLIQFQNNGVVDDSQLPKDRFSAERLKGVDSTLKIQPAKLEDSAVYLCASSLAHLAGGGGDTQYFGPGTRLTVL.

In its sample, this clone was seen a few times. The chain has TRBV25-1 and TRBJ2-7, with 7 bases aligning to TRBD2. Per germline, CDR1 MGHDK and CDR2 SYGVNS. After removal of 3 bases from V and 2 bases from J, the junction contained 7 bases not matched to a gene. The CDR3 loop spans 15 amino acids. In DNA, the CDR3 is TGTGCCAGCAGTGATTGGGGCGGGAGCACCTACGAGCAGTACTTC. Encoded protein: CASSDWGGSTYEQYF.

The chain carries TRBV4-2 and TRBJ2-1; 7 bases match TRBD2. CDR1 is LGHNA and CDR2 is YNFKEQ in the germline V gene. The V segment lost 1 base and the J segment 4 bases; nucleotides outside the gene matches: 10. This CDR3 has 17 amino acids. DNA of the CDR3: TGTGCCAGCAGCCAAGCCTCCGGCGGGAGTTTGTACAATGAGCAGTTCTTC. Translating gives CASSQASGGSLYNEQFF.

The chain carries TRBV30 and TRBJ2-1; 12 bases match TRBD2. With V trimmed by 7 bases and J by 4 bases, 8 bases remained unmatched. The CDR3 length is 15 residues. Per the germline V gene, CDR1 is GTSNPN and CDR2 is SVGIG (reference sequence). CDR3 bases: TGTGCCTTGACTAGCGGGAGTTTGGTATACAATGAGCAGTTCTTC. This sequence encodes CALTSGSLVYNEQFF.

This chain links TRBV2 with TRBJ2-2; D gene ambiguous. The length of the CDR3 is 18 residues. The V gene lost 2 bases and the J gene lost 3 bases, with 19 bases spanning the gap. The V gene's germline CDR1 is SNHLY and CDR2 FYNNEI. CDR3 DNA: TGTGCCAGCAGTGAAAGGTCGAGAAGGAGTCTGGACACCGGGGAGCTGTTTTTT. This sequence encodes CASSERSRRSLDTGELFF. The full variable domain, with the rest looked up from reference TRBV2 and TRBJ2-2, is EPEVTQTPSHQVTQMGQEVILRCVPISNHLYFYWYRQILGQKVEFLVSFYNNEISEKSEIFDDQFSVERPDGSNFTLKIRSTKLEDSAMYFCASSERSRRSLDTGELFFGEGSRLTVL.

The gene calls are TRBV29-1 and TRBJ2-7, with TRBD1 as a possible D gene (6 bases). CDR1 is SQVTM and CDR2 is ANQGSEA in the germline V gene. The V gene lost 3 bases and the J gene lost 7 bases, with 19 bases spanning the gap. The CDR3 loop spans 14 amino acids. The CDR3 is CSVDPSRGMGEQYF. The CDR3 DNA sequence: TGCAGCGTTGATCCCAGCAGGGGAATGGGGGAGCAGTACTTC.

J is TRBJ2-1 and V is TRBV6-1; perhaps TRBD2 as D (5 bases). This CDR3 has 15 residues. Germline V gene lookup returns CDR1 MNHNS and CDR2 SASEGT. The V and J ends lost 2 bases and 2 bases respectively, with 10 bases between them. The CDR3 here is CASSEPAVTYNEQFF. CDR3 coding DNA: TGTGCCAGCAGTGAACCAGCGGTTACCTACAATGAGCAGTTCTTC.

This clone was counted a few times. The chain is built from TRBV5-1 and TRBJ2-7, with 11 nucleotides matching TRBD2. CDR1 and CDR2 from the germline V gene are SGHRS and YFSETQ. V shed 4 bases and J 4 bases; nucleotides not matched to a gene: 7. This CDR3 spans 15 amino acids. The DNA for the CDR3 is TGCGCCAGCAGCGTTACTAGCGGGAGCACATACGAGCAGTACTTC. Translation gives CASSVTSGSTYEQYF. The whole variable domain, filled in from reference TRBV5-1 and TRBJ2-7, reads KAGVTQTPRYLIKTRGQQVTLSCSPISGHRSVSWYQQTPGQGLQFLFEYFSETQRNKGNFPGRFSGRQFSNSRSEMNVSTLELGDSALYLCASSVTSGSTYEQYFGPGTRLTVT.

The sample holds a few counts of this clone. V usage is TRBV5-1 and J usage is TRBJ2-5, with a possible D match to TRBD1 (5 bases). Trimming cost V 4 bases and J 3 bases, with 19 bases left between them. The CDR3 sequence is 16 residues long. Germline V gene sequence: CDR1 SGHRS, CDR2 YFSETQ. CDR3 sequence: CASSPAPRQNEETQYF. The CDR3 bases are TGCGCCAGCAGCCCCGCCCCTCGACAGAATGAAGAGACCCAGTACTTC.

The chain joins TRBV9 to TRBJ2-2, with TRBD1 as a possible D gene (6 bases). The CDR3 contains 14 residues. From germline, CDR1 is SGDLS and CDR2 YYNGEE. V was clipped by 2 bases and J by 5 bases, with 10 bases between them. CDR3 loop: CASSVQTGTGELFF. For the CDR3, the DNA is TGTGCCAGCAGCGTCCAAACAGGGACCGGGGAGCTGTTTTTT.

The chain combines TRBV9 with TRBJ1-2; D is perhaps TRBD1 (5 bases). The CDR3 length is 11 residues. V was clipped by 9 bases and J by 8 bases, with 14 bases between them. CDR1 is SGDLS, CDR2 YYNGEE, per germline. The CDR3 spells CATGGTQGYTF. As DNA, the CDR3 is TGTGCCACCGGCGGGACTCAAGGCTACACCTTC.

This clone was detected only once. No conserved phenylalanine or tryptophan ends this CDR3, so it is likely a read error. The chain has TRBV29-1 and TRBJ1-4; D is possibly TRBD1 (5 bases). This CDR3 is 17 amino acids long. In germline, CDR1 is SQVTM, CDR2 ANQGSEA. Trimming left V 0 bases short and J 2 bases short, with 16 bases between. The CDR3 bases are TGCAGCGTTGAAGATCTTGGGGGGAAGGGTACTAATGAAAAACTGTTTTTG. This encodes CSVEDLGGKGTNEKLFL.

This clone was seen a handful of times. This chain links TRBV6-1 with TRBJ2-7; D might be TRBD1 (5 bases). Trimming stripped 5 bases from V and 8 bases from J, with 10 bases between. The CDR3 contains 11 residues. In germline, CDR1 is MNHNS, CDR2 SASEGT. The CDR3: CASSYQGKQYF. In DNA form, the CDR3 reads TGTGCCAGCAGTTACCAGGGAAAGCAGTACTTC.

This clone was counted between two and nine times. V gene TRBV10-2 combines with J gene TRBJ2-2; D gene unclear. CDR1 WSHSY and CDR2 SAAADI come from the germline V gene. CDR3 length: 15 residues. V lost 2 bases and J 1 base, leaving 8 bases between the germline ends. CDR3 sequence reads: CASSEELRNTGELFF. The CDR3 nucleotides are TGCGCCAGCAGTGAGGAATTGAGGAACACCGGGGAGCTGTTTTTT.

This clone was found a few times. CDR3 in DNA: TGCGCCAGCAGCTCCGGTGGGACGGGAGCCTATGAGCAGTTCTTC. Protein: CASSSGGTGAYEQFF. The rearrangement joins TRBV5-1 to TRBJ2-1; D is perhaps TRBD2 (6 bases). V was shortened by 3 bases and J by 8 bases, with 18 bases between the two germline ends. The germline V gene has CDR1 SGHRS and CDR2 YFSETQ. The CDR3 consists of 15 residues.

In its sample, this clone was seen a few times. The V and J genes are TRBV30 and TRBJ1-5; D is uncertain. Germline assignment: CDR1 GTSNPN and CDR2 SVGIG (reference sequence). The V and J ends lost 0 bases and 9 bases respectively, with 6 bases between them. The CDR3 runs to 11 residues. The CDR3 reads CAWSVRGPQHF. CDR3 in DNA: TGTGCCTGGAGTGTACGAGGGCCCCAGCATTTT.

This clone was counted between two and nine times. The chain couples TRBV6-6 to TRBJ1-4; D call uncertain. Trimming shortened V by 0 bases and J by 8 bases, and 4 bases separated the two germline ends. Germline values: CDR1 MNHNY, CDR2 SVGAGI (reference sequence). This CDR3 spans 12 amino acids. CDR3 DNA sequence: TGTGCCAGCAGTTACTCGACAGAAAAACTGTTTTTT. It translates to CASSYSTEKLFF.

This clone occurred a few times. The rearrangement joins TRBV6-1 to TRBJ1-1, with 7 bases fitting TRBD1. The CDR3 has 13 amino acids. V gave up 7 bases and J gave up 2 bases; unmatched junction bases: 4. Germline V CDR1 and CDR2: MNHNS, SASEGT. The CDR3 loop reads CASTGTDNTEAFF. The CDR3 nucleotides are TGTGCCAGCACCGGGACAGATAACACTGAAGCTTTCTTT.

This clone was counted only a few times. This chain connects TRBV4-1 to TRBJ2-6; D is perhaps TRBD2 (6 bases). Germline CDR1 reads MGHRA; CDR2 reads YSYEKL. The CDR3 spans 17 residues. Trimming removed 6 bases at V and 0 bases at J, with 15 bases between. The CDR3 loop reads CASRTYKGGSGANVLTF. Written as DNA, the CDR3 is TGCGCCAGCAGAACCTACAAGGGAGGCTCTGGGGCCAACGTCCTGACTTTC.

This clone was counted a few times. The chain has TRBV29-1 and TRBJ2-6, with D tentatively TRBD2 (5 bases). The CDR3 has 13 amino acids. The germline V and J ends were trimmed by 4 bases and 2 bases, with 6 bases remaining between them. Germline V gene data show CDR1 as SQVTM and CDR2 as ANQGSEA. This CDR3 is CSVGRTGANVLTF. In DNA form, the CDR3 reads TGCAGCGTTGGGAGGACTGGGGCCAACGTCCTGACTTTC. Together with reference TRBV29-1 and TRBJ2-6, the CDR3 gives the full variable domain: SAVISQKPSRDICQRGTSLTIQCQVDSQVTMMFWYRQQPGQSLTLIATANQGSEATYESGFVIDKFPISRPNLTFSTLTVSNMSPEDSSIYLCSVGRTGANVLTFGAGSRLTVL.